These 9 T cell receptor beta chains were all obtained from the same sample, sequenced in a study of blood T cells in healthy people across ages (dated by TCRdb to between 2014 and 2017). The library was produced with 5' RACE. Reads for this sample came from an Illumina HiSeq 2500. A second PCR of roughly 7 to 11 cycles was performed with a sample-barcoded 5' primer and a J-beta primer mix. In TCRdb, the public reads were trimmed at Q25 with fastp and aligned with MiXCR, with productive beta chains retained. Rows with one shared CDR3 protein collapse into an entry with the most common genes and DNA. The sample records 780,000 or so distinct CDR3 sequences, 25% of which are singletons. The leading ten clones occupy approximately 4% of the sample. This sample was shared with a second study, whose subject was T cells of mothers and their children.

The specimen was blood. The receptors shown here come from a boy aged 5-17 years in good health.

This clonotype was observed a few times. This rearrangement joins TRBV6-2 or TRBV6-3 to TRBJ2-5, with D perhaps matching TRBD1 (5 bases). The J call may be faulty, since TRBJ2-7 better matches the DNA end. The CDR3 contains 13 residues. CDR1 and CDR2 from the germline V gene are MNHEY and SVGEGT. CDR3 coding DNA: TGTGCCAGCAGTAGACAGATTTACTACGAGCAGTACTTC. It specifies CASSRQIYYEQYF.

This clonotype was observed a handful of times. The gene calls are TRBV12-3 or TRBV12-4 and TRBJ2-5, with a weak D call TRBD2 (7 bases). Trimming pared 7 bases from V and 3 bases from J, leaving 18 bases between. The CDR3 sequence is 15 residues long. CDR3 coding DNA: TGTGCCAGCACCCGAGGGCGGGGGCGCGAAGAGACCCAGTACTTC. It codes for CASTRGRGREETQYF.

This chain links TRBV7-2 with TRBJ1-4; no clear D. V lost 3 bases to trimming and J lost 1 base, with 12 bases between them. The CDR3 runs 16 residues. Germline lookup yields CDR1 SGHTA and CDR2 FQGNSA. DNA for the CDR3: TGTGCCAGCAGCTTTTCCAGTTTAGGAACTAATGAAAAACTGTTTTTT. This sequence encodes CASSFSSLGTNEKLFF.

The chain combines TRBV20-1 with TRBJ1-2; D remains unclear. The CDR3 consists of 13 residues. In germline, CDR1 is DFQATT, CDR2 SNEGSKA (reference sequence). Trimming pared 5 bases from V and 4 bases from J, leaving 14 bases between. CDR3 sequence (DNA): TGCAGTGCTGATTATACAAGGGCCTATGGCTACACCTTC. Amino acids: CSADYTRAYGYTF.

This clonotype was observed a few times. V is TRBV5-5 and J is TRBJ2-4; 9 positions agree with TRBD1. CDR1 SGHKS and CDR2 YYEKEE come from the germline V gene (reference sequence). The V and J ends lost 4 bases and 7 bases, in that order; junction bases with no gene match: 12. The CDR3 loop spans 16 amino acids. CDR3 coding DNA: TGTGCCAGCAGCCTCCCGACAGGGGGGGCCCTTAACATTCAGTACTTC. This translates into CASSLPTGGALNIQYF.

The rearrangement links TRBV5-1 to TRBJ2-3, with 9 bases matching TRBD2. The CDR3 runs to 15 residues. The germline V gene encodes CDR1 SGHRS and CDR2 YFSETQ. After removal of 1 base from V and 5 bases from J, the junction contained 5 bases not matched to a gene. The CDR3 coding sequence is TGCGCCAGCAGCTTGACGGCGGGAGGGAAAGATACGCAGTATTTT. Protein product: CASSLTAGGKDTQYF.

The CDR3 DNA follows: TGCAGCACGGCGAACCAAGAGACCCAGTACTTC. It codes for CSTANQETQYF. This chain connects TRBV29-1 to TRBJ2-5; D gene uncertain. Trimming removed 8 bases from V and 0 bases from J, with 7 bases in between. CDR1 is SQVTM, CDR2 ANQGSEA, per germline. The CDR3 consists of 11 residues.

This clonotype has just a few counts. The chain employs TRBV20-1 and TRBJ1-5, with D possibly being TRBD1 (6 bases). The germline V gene has CDR1 DFQATT and CDR2 SNEGSKA (reference sequence). V was trimmed by 5 bases and J by 2 bases, leaving 16 bases between them. This CDR3 is built from 15 residues. The chain's CDR3 is CSAHSGAIGNQPQHF. The CDR3 bases are TGCAGTGCTCATTCAGGGGCGATAGGCAATCAGCCCCAGCATTTT.

The rearrangement uses TRBV4-3 and TRBJ2-5; no firm D call. Deletions cut 1 base from V and 3 bases from J, with 9 bases between. This CDR3 spans 14 amino acids. In germline, CDR1 is LGHNA, CDR2 YSLEER. The CDR3 loop is CASSQVVAEETQYF. DNA for the CDR3: TGCGCCAGCAGCCAAGTGGTCGCGGAAGAGACCCAGTACTTC.